A selection of T cell receptor beta chains follows, all from one sample in a study of graft-versus-host responses after intestinal transplantation. Generated by immunoSEQ multiplex PCR, the TCRdb table keeps only in-frame clones and is missing some. This sample has approximately 21,000 clones; 50% to 70% occur once, and the top ten carry approximately 0.97%. The source was alloreactive CD4+ T cells from a mixed lymphocyte reaction culture, collected before intestinal transplant. These receptors were obtained from a human patient who received an intestinal transplant. CDR3s include the opening cysteine and the closing phenylalanine or tryptophan. D genes are given only for firm matches. Expanded clones get a size class; other rows say once, few or many, or leave the size out.

cdr3_length	clone_size	v_call	d_call	j_call	cdr3_aa	cdr3_nt
15	-	TRBV10-3	TRBD2	TRBJ2-7	CAISESPGGPYEQYF	TGTGCCATCAGTGAGTCCCCGGGAGGGCCGTACGAGCAGTACTTC
16	-	TRBV6-5	TRBD1	TRBJ1-1	CASSYDRGQKNTEAFF	TGTGCCAGCAGTTACGACAGGGGGCAAAAGAACACTGAAGCTTTCTTT
15	-	TRBV5-1	TRBD2	TRBJ2-7	CASSLGSGIAYEQYF	TGCGCCAGCAGCTTGGGTAGCGGGATTGCCTACGAGCAGTACTTC
11	-	TRBV30	TRBD1	TRBJ2-7	CAWSDPTGEYF	TGTGCCTGGAGTGACCCGACAGGGGAGTACTTC
14	-	TRBV5-1	-	TRBJ2-5	CASRPGIPWETQYF	TGCGCCAGCAGGCCGGGGATTCCCTGGGAGACCCAGTACTTC
14	-	TRBV5-1	-	TRBJ1-2	CASSLGQPLYGYTF	TGCGCCAGCAGCCTCGGACAGCCCCTCTATGGCTACACCTTC
15	-	TRBV18	TRBD1	TRBJ1-3	CASSLPTGAGNTIYF	TGTGCCAGCTCACTACCAACAGGGGCTGGAAACACCATATATTTT
14	-	TRBV5-6	-	TRBJ1-2	CASSLAEGTRGYTF	TGTGCCAGCAGCTTGGCCGAGGGTACTCGCGGCTACACCTTC
14	-	TRBV5-8	-	TRBJ1-2	CASSLAGRVSGYTF	TGTGCCAGCAGCTTGGCCGGCAGGGTGAGCGGCTACACCTTC
13	few	TRBV6-8	TRBD1	TRBJ1-5	CASSQTGNQPQHF	TGTGCCAGCAGCCAGACAGGGAATCAGCCCCAGCATTTT
17	-	TRBV2	TRBD1	TRBJ2-3	CASRARWGQGGTDTQYF	TGTGCCAGCAGAGCCCGATGGGGACAGGGGGGCACAGATACGCAGTATTTT
14	-	TRBV6-1	-	TRBJ2-1	CATRFGSFLDEQFF	TGTGCCACCAGGTTCGGGAGCTTCCTCGATGAGCAGTTCTTC
12	-	TRBV7-9	-	TRBJ1-1	CASSLFGNEAFF	TGTGCCAGCAGCTTATTTGGCAATGAAGCTTTCTTT
14	-	TRBV18	-	TRBJ1-2	CASSPYEGHLRHTF	TGTGCCAGCTCCCCCTATGAGGGACACCTCCGGCACACCTTC
13	-	TRBV18	-	TRBJ2-5	CASSLGRQETQYF	TGTGCCAGCTCGCTAGGGCGACAGGAGACCCAGTACTTC
15	-	TRBV2	TRBD2	TRBJ2-5	CASSEALRAGGTQYF	TGTGCCAGCAGTGAAGCGCTTAGGGCGGGGGGGACCCAGTACTTC
17	-	TRBV9	-	TRBJ2-7	CASSVAPTTHSTYEQYF	TGTGCCAGCAGCGTAGCCCCGACAACTCACTCAACTTACGAGCAGTACTTC
13	-	TRBV10-1	-	TRBJ1-3	CASQGSTGNTIYF	TGCGCCAGTCAGGGATCTACTGGAAACACCATATATTTT
15	-	TRBV7-2	TRBD1	TRBJ2-3	CASSFRTGGADTQYF	TGTGCCAGCAGCTTTAGGACAGGGGGAGCAGATACGCAGTATTTT
13	-	TRBV4-3	-	TRBJ1-2	CASSQDRRLGYTF	TGCGCCAGCAGCCAAGATCGGCGGCTCGGCTACACCTTC
13	few	TRBV7-2	-	TRBJ1-5	CASSLRGSQPQHF	TGTGCCAGCAGCTTACGGGGTAGTCAGCCCCAGCATTTT
14	-	TRBV11-2	TRBD2	TRBJ2-7	CASSLGLAVYEQYF	TGTGCCAGCAGCTTAGGACTAGCGGTCTACGAGCAGTACTTC
18	-	TRBV28	TRBD2	TRBJ2-3	CASSQGTSGRASTDTQYF	TGTGCCAGCAGTCAAGGGACTAGCGGGAGGGCTAGCACAGATACGCAGTATTTT
17	-	TRBV18	TRBD1	TRBJ2-7	CASSPPSGTGVRYEQYF	TGTGCCAGCTCACCACCGAGCGGAACAGGGGTCAGGTACGAGCAGTACTTC
15	few	TRBV6-6	-	TRBJ1-2	CASSYGDRTFYGYTF	TGTGCCAGCAGTTACGGAGACAGAACTTTCTATGGCTACACCTTC
16	-	TRBV10-3	TRBD2	TRBJ2-1	CAISESTSGSYNEQFF	TGTGCCATCAGTGAGTCGACTAGCGGCTCCTACAATGAGCAGTTCTTC
14	-	TRBV7-2	TRBD1	TRBJ1-2	CASSYDRGIYGYTF	TGTGCCAGCAGCTACGACAGGGGAATCTATGGCTACACCTTC
16	-	TRBV4-3	-	TRBJ2-3	CASSQERGTPQDTQYF	TGCGCCAGCAGCCAAGAGCGAGGGACACCTCAAGATACGCAGTATTTT
15	few	TRBV5-1	-	TRBJ2-2	CASSLDLRGTGELFF	TGCGCCAGCAGCTTGGACCTTCGGGGGACCGGGGAGCTGTTTTTT
18	-	TRBV7-2	TRBD1	TRBJ2-5	CASSSKIRQGRGQETQYF	TGTGCCAGCAGCTCCAAAATTAGACAGGGCAGGGGCCAAGAGACCCAGTACTTC
13	-	TRBV5-1	TRBD1	TRBJ1-2	CASQPGQGVGYTF	TGCGCCAGCCAACCGGGACAGGGGGTTGGCTACACCTTC
17	few	TRBV11-2	-	TRBJ2-7	CASSSNPTPLGSYEQYF	TGTGCCAGCAGCTCCAACCCTACGCCTCTAGGTTCCTACGAGCAGTACTTC
13	-	TRBV7-9	-	TRBJ1-1	CASSRIIGGEAFF	TGTGCCAGCAGCCGAATTATAGGGGGTGAAGCTTTCTTT
14	-	TRBV7-2	-	TRBJ1-5	CASSLVTGTQPQHF	TGTGCCAGCAGCTTAGTTACAGGAACTCAGCCCCAGCATTTT
12	-	TRBV29-1	-	TRBJ2-4	CSVEGPGDIQYF	TGCAGCGTTGAAGGGCCGGGGGACATTCAGTACTTC
14	few	TRBV7-6	-	TRBJ2-3	CASSLAFATDTQYF	TGTGCCAGCAGCTTAGCATTCGCGACAGATACGCAGTATTTT
13	-	TRBV30	TRBD2	TRBJ2-5	CAWSVAGDGTQYF	TGTGCCTGGAGTGTAGCGGGGGACGGGACCCAGTACTTC
17	-	TRBV5-6	TRBD1	TRBJ1-2	CASSHRGRGGVDYGYTF	TGTGCCAGCAGCCACAGGGGGCGCGGGGGAGTTGACTATGGCTACACCTTC
16	-	TRBV30	TRBD1	TRBJ1-2	CAWSPAYRGWGYGYTF	TGTGCCTGGAGTCCAGCATACAGGGGCTGGGGCTATGGCTACACCTTC
14	-	TRBV6-1	-	TRBJ2-7	CASSEQPGPYEQYF	TGTGCCAGCAGTGAACAGCCAGGCCCCTACGAGCAGTACTTC
14	-	TRBV5-1	-	TRBJ1-1	CASSLQLTNTEAFF	TGCGCCAGCAGCTTGCAGTTAACGAACACTGAAGCTTTCTTT
16	-	TRBV28	TRBD1	TRBJ1-2	CASSDHPGQGNYGYTF	TGTGCCAGCAGTGATCATCCGGGACAGGGGAACTATGGCTACACCTTC
13	-	TRBV19	TRBD1	TRBJ1-1	CASSDRGLTEAFF	TGTGCCAGTAGTGACAGGGGTTTGACTGAAGCTTTCTTT
13	-	TRBV30	-	TRBJ2-3	CAWSIGGVDTQYF	TGTGCCTGGAGTATAGGCGGGGTAGATACGCAGTATTTT